This T cell receptor beta chain appears in the sequencing data of a study of glioma-infiltrating T cells after dendritic cell vaccination. The method was immunoSEQ multiplex PCR; TCRdb's version includes in-frame clones alone and lacks a portion of them. The table includes 50,000 to 70,000 clones, about 79% detected once. The time point: after dendritic cell vaccination, including at tumor progression/relapse. Germline V gene data show CDR1 as MNHNS and CDR2 as SASEGT. Between the trimmed V and J ends, which lost 6 bases and 0 bases, there was a span of 12 bases. The CDR3 spans 15 residues. This clone has a count of ten or more. Its specificity is unknown. Study findings and constraints: Higher pretreatment TIL content predicted longer progression-free time and survival.

This TCR derives from a human donor with glioblastoma. The specimen comprised blood, sampled after dendritic cell vaccination. This sequence joins TRBV6-1 and TRBJ1-3, with a tentative D call TRBD1 (5 bases). CDR3 nucleotides: TGTGCCAGCAGCACAGGATACAACTCTGGAAACACCATATATTTT. The encoded protein is CASSTGYNSGNTIYF.